This T cell receptor (beta chain) came from a study of technical replicates of blood from a few donors. The table came from immunoSEQ multiplex PCR; TCRdb's copy has only in-frame clones and leaves some out. The table lists some 62,000 clones, more than 70% of them singletons. V lost 1 base, J lost 5 bases, and 3 bases stayed unmatched. The CDR3 consists of 14 residues. CDR1 is PRHDT, CDR2 FYEKMQ, per germline (reference sequence). This clone showed up just a few times. The chain is built from TRBV13 and TRBJ2-5; TRBD2 matches at 8 bases. The clonotype comes from a human donor in good health. Some clones in this sample may be carry-over from other donors' samples. Sequenced sample: PBMCs. CDR3 sequence (DNA): TGTGCCAGCAGCTTAGAGGGGACTAGTGAGACCCAGTACTTC. Amino acid sequence: CASSLEGTSETQYF.